This T cell receptor beta chain was profiled in a study of blood T cell repertoires in COVID-19. Overall study context: Sources were T cells, B-cell-depleted T cells, or PBMCs; the material itself was cDNA or gDNA.

Some clones are missing from TCRdb's copy, which holds only in-frame ones; the method was immunoSEQ multiplex PCR. The table has 110,000 to 150,000 clones, 85% seen once. Germline V gene lookup returns CDR1 ENHRY and CDR2 SYGVKD. The CDR3 sequence is 17 residues long. V shed 2 bases and J shed 0 bases, with 14 bases lying between them. The sample taken for sequencing was PBMCs or T cells enriched from blood (not recorded which). This sequence originates from a woman in her thirties or forties who had recovered from COVID-19. V is TRBV10-3 and J is TRBJ1-3; D is possibly TRBD1 (5 bases). The CDR3 is CAISETPGVISGNTIYF. As DNA, the CDR3 is TGTGCCATCAGTGAGACTCCGGGGGTAATCTCTGGAAACACCATATATTTT.